The entry below describes one TCR beta chain. The sample comes from a study of blood T cell repertoires in COVID-19. This CDR3 is 14 amino acids long. The germline V gene encodes CDR1 MNHEY and CDR2 SVGAGI. Germline trimming cut 6 bases from V and 5 bases from J; bases unmatched to any gene: 6. Measured with immunoSEQ multiplex PCR; TCRdb has only the in-frame clones, and not every one. Of approximately 90,000 clones listed, more than 75% were seen once; the top ten hold about 5%. This rearrangement joins TRBV6-5 to TRBJ2-7; 11 bases are a match to TRBD1. This clonotype originated in a woman of 80 years or more with acute or convalescent COVID-19. Sequencing used peripheral blood. CDR3 DNA: TGTGCCAGCAGGAGGACAGGGGGCGCCCACGAGCAGTACTTC. This translates into CASRRTGGAHEQYF.